This TCR beta chain was identified during a study of early T cells in non-severe SARS-CoV-2 infection. TCRdb re-analysed the 5' RACE reads in MiXCR, keeping a single row per CDR3 protein. The sample includes approximately 84,000 distinct CDR3 sequences, under 15% of them seen just once. In germline, CDR1 is DFQATT, CDR2 SNEGSKA (reference sequence). The CDR3 spans 13 residues. Deletions cut 1 base from V and 7 bases from J, with 11 bases between. Sequenced: whole blood. The chain has TRBV20-1 and TRBJ2-1; D is ambiguous. The TCR was taken from an adult who was a healthcare worker with PCR-confirmed SARS-CoV-2 infection or an uninfected control (not recorded which). The CDR3 loop reads CSARGLAVNEQFF. CDR3 nucleotide sequence: TGCAGTGCTAGAGGGCTGGCGGTGAATGAGCAGTTCTTC.